These T cell receptor beta chains were read from a single sample in a study of blood T cells in healthy people across ages. One entry per CDR3 protein results from TCRdb running MiXCR on the 5' RACE reads. The sample gives fewer than 900,000 distinct CDR3 sequences, about 52% of which show up once; around a third is in the top ten. Sequencing used blood. Receptors were obtained from a woman aged 55-69 years in good health. The CDR3 runs from the conserved cysteine through the conserved F or W. The D gene is left open where the match is weak. Expanded clones get a size class; other rows say once, few or many, or leave the size out.

V	D	J	size	DNA	CDR3
TRBV29-1	.	TRBJ2-7	many	TGCAGCGTTGTTGGGGGAACCTACGAGCAGTACTTC	CSVVGGTYEQYF
TRBV5-1	.	TRBJ2-1	.	TGCGCCAGCAGCCTAAGGTCAGGACACAATGAGCAGTTCTTC	CASSLRSGHNEQFF
TRBV15	.	TRBJ2-5	few	TGTGCCACCAGCCTGTTATTGCCGGGGATAGCGAACCGAGAGACCCAGTACTTC	CATSLLLPGIANRETQYF
TRBV6-2/TRBV6-3	TRBD1	TRBJ1-2	few	TGTGCCAGCAGTTCGCCGACGGACAGGGATCAAAATGGCTACACCTTC	CASSSPTDRDQNGYTF
TRBV11-2	.	TRBJ2-5	many	TGTGCCAGCAGCGACCCCCGGGAGAGGGGGTTAGAGACCCAGTACTTC	CASSDPRERGLETQYF
TRBV6-6	TRBD2	TRBJ2-7	few	TGTGCCAGCAGTTATACCGGAAAAGCGGGAGTTGACGAGCAGTACTTC	CASSYTGKAGVDEQYF
TRBV18	TRBD1	TRBJ2-3	.	TGTGCCAGCTCGCTGAAGGGGGTGACAGGGGCAAAGACAGATACGCAGTATTTT	CASSLKGVTGAKTDTQYF
TRBV20-1	TRBD1	TRBJ1-2	.	TGCAGTGCTAGAAATAACCGGGACAGGGGGCCTCAATTCAACTATGGCTACACCTTC	CSARNNRDRGPQFNYGYTF
TRBV9	.	TRBJ2-5	few	TGTGCCAGCAGCGCTAAACTTGGACTGGTGGCGACCCAGTACTTC	CASSAKLGLVATQYF
TRBV9	TRBD2	TRBJ2-2	.	TGTGCCAGCAGCGTAGCAACTAGCGGGAGCTCGAGGGAGCTGTTTTTT	CASSVATSGSSRELFF
TRBV9	TRBD1	TRBJ1-3	few	TGTGCCAGCAGCGAGGGACAGGGGCTTTCCGGAAACACCATATATTTT	CASSEGQGLSGNTIYF
TRBV11-2	TRBD2	TRBJ2-5	.	TGTGCCAGCAGCTTAGAAATGGGGGGGGAGACCCAGTACTTC	CASSLEMGGETQYF
TRBV29-1	TRBD2	TRBJ2-5	.	TGCAGCGTTGAACTAGCGGGAGGGTTAGAGACCCAGTACTTC	CSVELAGGLETQYF
TRBV6-5	.	TRBJ2-5	.	TGTGCCAGCAGTTACTCGGTCGGGGCCCAAGAGACCCAGTACTTC	CASSYSVGAQETQYF
TRBV11-2	TRBD1	TRBJ2-6	once	TGCGCCAGCAGCCAAGGTCGACAGGGGCCCTCTGGGGCCAACGTCCTGACTTTC	CASSQGRQGPSGANVLTF
TRBV7-2	TRBD1	TRBJ2-7	.	TGTGCCAGCATGCCCGGACAGGGCGTATACAATGAGCAGTACTTC	CASMPGQGVYNEQYF
TRBV5-6	.	TRBJ2-1	.	TGTGCCAGCAGCACGGACGGTTATGAGCAGTTCTTC	CASSTDGYEQFF
TRBV6-2/TRBV6-3	.	TRBJ2-7	.	TGTGCCAGCAGCACGATCACAGCGCTTCAGGGCCACTACGAGCAGTACTTC	CASSTITALQGHYEQYF
TRBV10-3	.	TRBJ2-5	.	TGTACCATCGGTTCGGCACAGGTCCAAGAGACCCAGTACTTC	CTIGSAQVQETQYF
TRBV29-1	TRBD1	TRBJ1-4	.	TGCAGCGCGGACTCACCGGGACAGGGGGCAACTAATGGAAAACTGTTTTTT	CSADSPGQGATNGKLFF
TRBV7-9	.	TRBJ2-7	.	TGTGCCAGCAGCCTAAACCCCGAGATAAACAATGAGCAGTACTTC	CASSLNPEINNEQYF
TRBV5-1	.	TRBJ1-2	.	TGCGCCAGCAGCTTCGTGACTAACTATGGCTACACCTTC	CASSFVTNYGYTF
TRBV12-3/TRBV12-4	TRBD1	TRBJ1-2	.	TGTGCCAGCAGTTCACGGGACAGGTTAAATCGGGGCTACACCTTC	CASSSRDRLNRGYTF
TRBV20-1	TRBD1	TRBJ1-5	.	TGCAGTGCTAGGGCCAGGGGGCTAAGAGAGCCCCAGCATTTT	CSARARGLREPQHF